This T cell receptor beta chain was observed in a study of cytomegalovirus exposure and HLA in healthy donors. This CDR3 contains 15 residues. The germline V and J ends were trimmed by 5 bases and 3 bases, with 16 bases remaining between them. Germline CDR1 reads LGHNT; CDR2 reads FRNRAP. PCR involved 60 Vbeta and 13 Jbeta primers. TCRdb's copy holds only in-frame clones and misses some; the assay was immunoSEQ multiplex PCR. The table records over 45,000 clones, 75% to 85% of them present only once. Remarks on this clone: Antigen unknown.

Study-wide findings and caveats: The study labeled more than 150 TCR beta chains cytomegalovirus-associated. Likely technical artifact: a cluster of highly shared sequence variants. TCR beta V- and J-gene trimming was later associated with a missense DCLRE1C variant.

The donors gave bone marrow, and they were healthy. Sequenced: PBMCs. The chain combines TRBV12-5 with TRBJ1-1, with unresolved D. The receptor was isolated from a man aged 25 to 40 in good health and CMV-seronegative. CDR3 DNA: TGTGCTAGTGGTCCCCCCCACGGGGAGTACACTGAAGCTTTCTTT. It encodes CASGPPHGEYTEAFF.